This TCR beta chain was captured in a study of shared clonotypes between healthy human individuals. As to this clone: Its antigen is not identified.

CD8 cells regarded as naive lacked CD45RO, were positively chosen for CCR7, and omitted terminally differentiated effector memory CD45RA+ cells. TCRdb keeps only in-frame clones here, not all; method: immunoSEQ multiplex PCR. The sample contains about 2.1 million clones, 93% of which appear only once. Study observations and caveats: Among donors, clonotype sharing was expected to be affected by sequencing depth. Richness estimates generally favored naive over memory subsets. Few donors restricted represented genetic and exposure-history diversity.

The CDR3 spans 17 residues. Unmatched junction bases numbered 9, after V lost 1 base and J lost 3 bases. Germline lookup yields CDR1 KGHSH and CDR2 LQKENI. The sequencing input was naive CD8+ T cells from PBMCs. The rearrangement links TRBV18 to TRBJ2-1, with 7 bases identical to TRBD2. The sequence derives from a man aged 18 to 30 in good health. Some clones in this sample may be carry-over from other donors' samples. The CDR3 loop is CASSPLPLQRDYNEQFF. In DNA, the CDR3 is TGTGCCAGCTCACCACTCCCGTTGCAGCGGGACTACAATGAGCAGTTCTTC.